This TCR beta chain came from a study of blood T cell repertoires in COVID-19. The overall study: Some COVID-19 samples were acute and others convalescent; all came from the United States, Italy and Spain. The analysed material was cDNA or gDNA that came from T cells, B-cell-depleted T cells, or PBMCs.

V shed 0 bases and J shed 4 bases, with 12 bases lying between them. CDR3 length: 15 residues. Germline assignment: CDR1 SNHLY and CDR2 FYNNEI. TCRdb's copy holds only in-frame clones and misses some; the assay was immunoSEQ multiplex PCR. Among 140,000 to 150,000 clones listed, approximately 83% were seen once. During active infection, Seattle patients enrolled and were then monitored through disease. The sequenced sample was peripheral blood. The chain combines TRBV2 with TRBJ1-1; D remains ambiguous. The TCR sequence derives from a woman between 55 and 75 years old with COVID-19, enrolled during active disease. The CDR3 loop reads CASSEAWVRSTEAFF. DNA of the CDR3: TGTGCCAGCAGTGAAGCGTGGGTACGGAGCACTGAAGCTTTCTTT.